The clone carrying this TCR beta chain was detected only once. What it binds is unknown. This CDR3 has 15 residues. V was trimmed by 0 bases and J by 0 bases, leaving 8 bases between them. Germline loops: CDR1 MNHEY, CDR2 SMNVEV (reference sequence). The data originate from a study of T cell responses to AZD1222 COVID-19 vaccine. Whole-study results and caveats: Repertoire collection took place solely once the T cell response had peaked. Increases in Spike-specific TCR breadth and depth were seen after two AZD1222 doses. CD4 TCRs associated with vaccination spanned spike, dominating at 160-218 and 743-854.

The method was immunoSEQ multiplex PCR; TCRdb's version includes in-frame clones alone and lacks a portion of them. The data contain under 200,000 clones, approximately 90% of them singletons. This sample comprised peripheral blood, obtained on day 0 of MenACWY control vaccination. The receptor was derived from an adult in good health. This chain connects TRBV27 to TRBJ1-2; D gene ambiguous. In DNA form, the CDR3 reads TGTGCCAGCAGTTTATCGATGGGAGCTAACTATGGCTACACCTTC. It specifies CASSLSMGANYGYTF.